Given below is one T cell receptor (beta chain) in context. Using immunoSEQ multiplex PCR, the repertoire was profiled, and TCRdb retains in-frame clones only, with some absent. Of around 180,000 clones listed, approximately 88% are singletons. The sample originates from a study of blood T cell repertoires in COVID-19. About the research overall: Specimens from acute and convalescent COVID-19 originated in the United States, Italy and Spain. From T cells, B-cell-depleted T cells, or PBMCs came the material, which was cDNA or gDNA.

The CDR3 has 17 amino acids. Losses at the gene ends were 0 bases for V and 11 bases for J; bases not matched to a gene: 11. Germline CDR1 and CDR2: SGHRS and YFSETQ. The source material was peripheral blood. This sequence originates from a woman in her 30s with acute or convalescent COVID-19. This chain uses TRBV5-1 with TRBJ2-1, with 13 bases aligning to TRBD2. The DNA of the CDR3 is TGCGCCAGCAGCTTGGCCAGGACTAGCGGGGGACTAATAAAGCAGTTCTTC. Amino acid sequence: CASSLARTSGGLIKQFF.